The present T cell receptor beta chain was sequenced within a study of Ad26.COV2.S vaccination and SARS-CoV-2 variants. Whole-study results and caveats: Vaccine and placebo recipients had comparable breadth of non-spike TCRs. Total T cell responses, in the TCR breadth and depth analyses, may have been underestimated. Vaccinated individuals (as opposed to placebo recipients) had higher spike-specific TCR breadth. Substantial response breadth was reportedly seen for spike-specific CD8+ and CD4+ T cells after vaccination.

CDR1 SGHRS and CDR2 YFSETQ come from the germline V gene. Trimming removed 0 bases at V and 4 bases at J, with 7 bases between. The CDR3 is made up of 14 amino acids. About this clone: Antigen: not known.

Sequenced by immunoSEQ multiplex PCR; TCRdb stores in-frame clones only, minus some. The sample comprises 46,000 or so clones, 65% to 90% of which are singletons, and roughly half rests with the top ten. The sequencing used peripheral blood, collected after recovery from COVID-19. The source of this sequence is a human donor who had recovered from COVID-19. V is TRBV5-1 and J is TRBJ2-2; D is ambiguous. In DNA, the CDR3 is TGCGCCAGCAGCTTGGGTGTTGTCACCGGGGAGCTGTTTTTT. Translated: CASSLGVVTGELFF.